A selection of T cell receptor beta chains follows, all from one sample in a study of cytomegalovirus exposure and HLA in healthy donors. Using immunoSEQ multiplex PCR, the repertoire was profiled, and TCRdb retains in-frame clones only, with some absent. The repertoire includes 110,000 to 150,000 clones, roughly 74% of them detected once, and 2% to 3% sits in the top ten. Sequencing was performed on PBMCs. Receptor source: a woman between 18 and 30 years old in good health and CMV-seropositive. Each CDR3 is given with its conserved first and last residue. The D gene is left open where the match is weak. Not all rows give a size; the values are once, few, many and, for expanded clones, a class.

D gene,clone size,V gene,J gene,CDR3 DNA,CDR3 protein
TRBD1,few,TRBV9,TRBJ1-6,TGTGCCAGCAGCTCCCCGGACAGGGGGAATTCACCCCTCCACTTT,CASSSPDRGNSPLHF
TRBD2,NA,TRBV2,TRBJ2-7,TGTGCCAGCAGTCCGGAGCGGGGGGGCTTGTGCGAGCAGTACTTC,CASSPERGGLCEQYF
NA,once,TRBV7-9,TRBJ2-7,TGTGCCAGCAGCACCGGGACTGAACTATCCGAGCAGTACTTC,CASSTGTELSEQYF
NA,few,TRBV11-2,TRBJ1-2,TGTGCCCTCTGGACCGGGAGATATGGCTACACCTTC,CALWTGRYGYTF
NA,once,TRBV5-1,TRBJ1-6,TGCGCCAGCAGCTTGGCCGAAGGGGTCTCACCCCTCCACTTT,CASSLAEGVSPLHF
TRBD1,NA,TRBV29-1,TRBJ1-2,TGCAGCGTTCACAAGACAGGGAACTATGGCTACACCTTC,CSVHKTGNYGYTF
TRBD2,NA,TRBV2,TRBJ2-3,TGTGCCAGCAGTGATAGACTAGCGAGTACAGATACGCAGTATTTT,CASSDRLASTDTQYF
NA,NA,TRBV9,TRBJ1-2,TGTGCCAGCAGCGTATCATCTGAGAACTATGGCTACACCTTC,CASSVSSENYGYTF
NA,NA,TRBV23-1,TRBJ1-6,TGCGCCAGCAGTCAATCTGCACAGCCAGACTCCTATAATTCACCCCTCCACTTT,CASSQSAQPDSYNSPLHF
NA,few,TRBV29-1,TRBJ1-2,TGCAGCGTTAAACTAGACGGCTCTAACTATGGCTACACCTTC,CSVKLDGSNYGYTF
TRBD1,NA,TRBV2,TRBJ2-7,TGTGCCAGCCGGTGGGGACAGGCCTCCTACGAGCAGTACTTC,CASRWGQASYEQYF